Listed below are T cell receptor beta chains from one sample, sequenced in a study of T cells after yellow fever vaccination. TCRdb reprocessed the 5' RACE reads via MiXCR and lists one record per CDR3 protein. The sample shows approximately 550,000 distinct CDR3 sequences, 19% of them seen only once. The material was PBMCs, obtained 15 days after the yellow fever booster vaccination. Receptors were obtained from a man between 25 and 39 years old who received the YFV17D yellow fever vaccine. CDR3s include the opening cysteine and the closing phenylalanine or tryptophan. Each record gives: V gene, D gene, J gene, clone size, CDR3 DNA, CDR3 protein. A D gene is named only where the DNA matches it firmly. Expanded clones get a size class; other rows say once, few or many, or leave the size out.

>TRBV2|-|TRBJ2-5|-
TGTGCCAGCAGTCCGTCACCTGAAGAGACCCAGTACTTC
CASSPSPEETQYF
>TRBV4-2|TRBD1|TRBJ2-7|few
TGTGCCAGCAGCCAAGAGACAGGGGAGTTAGCCTACGAGCAGTACTTC
CASSQETGELAYEQYF
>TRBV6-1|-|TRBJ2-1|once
TGTGCCAGCAGTGAAGCGCCACCCCATAACTCCTACAATGAGCAGTTCTTC
CASSEAPPHNSYNEQFF
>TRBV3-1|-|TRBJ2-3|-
TGTGCCAGCATTAACAAACCCGGGCCCCCGTCCCGCACAGATACGCAGTATTTT
CASINKPGPPSRTDTQYF
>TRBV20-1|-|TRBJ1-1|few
TGCAGTGCATCGCCTGACCGTAGCACTGAAGCTTTCTTT
CSASPDRSTEAFF
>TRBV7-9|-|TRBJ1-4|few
TGTGCCAGCAGCTTTGGGGGAGATTCTGAAAAACTGTTTTTT
CASSFGGDSEKLFF
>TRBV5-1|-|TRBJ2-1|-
TGCGCCAGCAGCACCGGACTAACGTGGCCAGACAATGAGCAGTTCTTC
CASSTGLTWPDNEQFF
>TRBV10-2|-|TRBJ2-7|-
TGCGCCAGCAGTGTAAGAGACAGTACCTACGAGCAGTACTTC
CASSVRDSTYEQYF
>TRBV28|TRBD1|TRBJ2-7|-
TGTGCCAGCCAGGGGGCTTCGTACGAGCAGTACTTC
CASQGASYEQYF
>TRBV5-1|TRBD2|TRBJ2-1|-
TGCGCCAGCAGCTTGGAGGCGGGAGTTGCCCACAATGAGCAGTTCTTC
CASSLEAGVAHNEQFF
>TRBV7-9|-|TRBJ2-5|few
TGTGCCAGCAGCCCGACGGGGGTAGAGACCCAGTACTTC
CASSPTGVETQYF
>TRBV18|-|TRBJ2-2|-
TGTGCCAGCTCACCAGCCAGGGCGGACACCGGGGAGCTGTTTTTT
CASSPARADTGELFF
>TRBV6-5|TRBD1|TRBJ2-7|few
TGTGCCAGCAGTTACTCTGGGACAGGGAATTACGAGCAGTACTTC
CASSYSGTGNYEQYF
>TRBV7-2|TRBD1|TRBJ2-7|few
TGTGCCAGCAGCCTCGACAGGGGCGAACCCTACGAGCAGTACTTC
CASSLDRGEPYEQYF
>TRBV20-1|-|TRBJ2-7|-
TGCAGTGCTGGCCGTGGCTACGAGCAGTACTTC
CSAGRGYEQYF
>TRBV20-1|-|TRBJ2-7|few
TGCAGTGCTTTCCTAACCCAGGGTCACTACGAGCAGTACTTC
CSAFLTQGHYEQYF
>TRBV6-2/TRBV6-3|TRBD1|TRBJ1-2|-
TGTGCCAGCAGTAAATACGGGACAGCACCTTATGGCTACACCTTC
CASSKYGTAPYGYTF
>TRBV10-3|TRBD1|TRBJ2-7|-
TGTGCCATCAGTGAGTCCGGACAGGGGGCTAGTGAGCAGTACTTC
CAISESGQGASEQYF
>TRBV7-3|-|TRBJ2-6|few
TGTGCCAGCAGCTTAACCCCTTTCGACCCAGCGAGTATCTCTGGGGCCAACGTCCTGACTTTC
CASSLTPFDPASISGANVLTF
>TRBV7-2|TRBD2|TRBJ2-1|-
TGTGCCAGCAGCTTACAACTAGCGGGTGACAATGAGCAGTTCTTC
CASSLQLAGDNEQFF
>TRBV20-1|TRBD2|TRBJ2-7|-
TGCAGTGCCGAACCAAATAGCGGGAGACTCAGCGAGCAGTACTTC
CSAEPNSGRLSEQYF
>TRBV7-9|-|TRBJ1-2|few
TGTGCCAGCAGCCTCTCGGACGGCTATGGCTACACCTTC
CASSLSDGYGYTF
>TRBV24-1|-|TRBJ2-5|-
TGTGCCACCAGTGATTTCACTGAAGAGACCCAGTACTTC
CATSDFTEETQYF
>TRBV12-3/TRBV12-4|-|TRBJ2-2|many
TGTGCCAGCAGTTCCGACGGGGAGCTGTTTTTT
CASSSDGELFF
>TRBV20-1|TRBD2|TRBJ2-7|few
TGCAGTGCTAGAGCCCAACCGGGACTAGCGGGGGGATACGAGCAGTACTTC
CSARAQPGLAGGYEQYF
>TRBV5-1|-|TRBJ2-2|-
TGCGCCAGCAGCCTGCCCGGGACACCGACCGGGGAGCTGTTTTTT
CASSLPGTPTGELFF
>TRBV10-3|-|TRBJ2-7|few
TGTGCCACAGACAGTGAGCACGAGCAGTACTTC
CATDSEHEQYF
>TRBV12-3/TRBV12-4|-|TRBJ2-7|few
TGTGCCAGCAGGGACATGGGTCTCTCCTACGAGCAGTACTTC
CASRDMGLSYEQYF
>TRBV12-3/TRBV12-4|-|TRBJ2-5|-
TGTGCCAGCAGTTTCGGCTCCGGGGTGGAGACCCAGTACTTC
CASSFGSGVETQYF
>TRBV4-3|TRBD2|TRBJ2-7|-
TGCGCCAGCAGCCATGGGGGACTAGCGGGAGGCGAGCAGTACTTC
CASSHGGLAGGEQYF
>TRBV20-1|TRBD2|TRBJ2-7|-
TGCAGTGCTAGAGATCGGAGCGGGGTAAACTACGAGCAGTACTTC
CSARDRSGVNYEQYF
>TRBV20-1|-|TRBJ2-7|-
TGCAGTGCTAGCCTCCCGACGGGATCTGCCTACGAGCAGTACTTC
CSASLPTGSAYEQYF
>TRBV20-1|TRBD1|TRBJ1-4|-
TGCAGCACCAGACAGGGTCGTAATGAAAAACTGTTTTTT
CSTRQGRNEKLFF
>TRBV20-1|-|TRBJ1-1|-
TGCAGTGCCACAGAAACGATATACACTGAAGCTTTCTTT
CSATETIYTEAFF
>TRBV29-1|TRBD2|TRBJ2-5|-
TGCAGCGTTGAAGAAGGCGGGAGCGAGACCCAGTACTTC
CSVEEGGSETQYF
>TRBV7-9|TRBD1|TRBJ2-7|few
TGTGCCAGCAGCCCCTTTTTATCGGACAGGGGCTACGAGCAGTACTTC
CASSPFLSDRGYEQYF
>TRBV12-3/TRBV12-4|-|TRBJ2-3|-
TGTGCCAGCAGCCCCAACTCCCAGGTTACTTGGTATTTT
CASSPNSQVTWYF
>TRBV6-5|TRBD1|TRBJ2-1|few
TGTGCCAGCAGTTACTCTGGGACAGGGAATTACAATGAGCAGTTCTTC
CASSYSGTGNYNEQFF
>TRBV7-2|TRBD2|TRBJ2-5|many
TGTGCCAGCAGCTTAGCTCCTGGACTAGCGGGAGATCCGGAGACCCAGTACTTC
CASSLAPGLAGDPETQYF
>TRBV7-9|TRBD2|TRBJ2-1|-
TGTGCCAGCAGCCCAGGGGGTGGGCTAGCGGGAGTCAATGAGCAGTTCTTC
CASSPGGGLAGVNEQFF
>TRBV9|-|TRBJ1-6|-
TGTGCCAGCAGCGAAGGCCGGGACGGGAGCTCCTATAATTCACCCCTCCACTTT
CASSEGRDGSSYNSPLHF
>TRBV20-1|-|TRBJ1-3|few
TGCAGTGCTAGCGGAGAAAACACCATATATTTT
CSASGENTIYF
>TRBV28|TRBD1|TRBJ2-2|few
TGTGCCAGCAGTTTAATTAATAGGAGGACAGGGGGCACCGGGGAGCTGTTTTTT
CASSLINRRTGGTGELFF
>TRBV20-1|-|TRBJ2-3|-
TGCAGTGCTAGTCGGGGACCAGTTTCAGATACGCAGTATTTT
CSASRGPVSDTQYF
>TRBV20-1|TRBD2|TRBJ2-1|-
TGCAGTGCCGCTGGCGCTAGCGGGAGTCATGAGCAGTTCTTC
CSAAGASGSHEQFF
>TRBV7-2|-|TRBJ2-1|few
TGTGCCAGCAGTACGGGCCACTACAATGAGCAGTTCTTC
CASSTGHYNEQFF
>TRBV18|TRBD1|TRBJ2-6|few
TGTGCCAGCTCACCCACGACGGGACAGGGGGCTTCTGGGGCCAACGTCCTGACTTTC
CASSPTTGQGASGANVLTF
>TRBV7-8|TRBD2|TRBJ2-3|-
TGTGCCAGCAGCTTAGGGGCTATGGCGGGGAGGGTGGATACGCAGTATTTT
CASSLGAMAGRVDTQYF
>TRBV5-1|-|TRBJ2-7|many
TGCGCCAGCAGCTCGACAGGATCTCACGAGCAGTACTTC
CASSSTGSHEQYF
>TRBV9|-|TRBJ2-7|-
TGTGCCAGCAGCGTAAGCGGCACTATGAACTCCTACGAGCAGTACTTC
CASSVSGTMNSYEQYF
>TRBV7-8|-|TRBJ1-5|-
TGTGCCAGCAGCTTAAATCTGAATCAGCCCCAGCATTTT
CASSLNLNQPQHF
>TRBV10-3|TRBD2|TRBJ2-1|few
TGTGCCATCAGTGAGTCGTGGACTAGCGGGAGATCCTACAATGAGCAGTTCTTC
CAISESWTSGRSYNEQFF
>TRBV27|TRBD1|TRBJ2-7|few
TGTGCCAGCAGTTTGAGAGGTCAGGGGGCGTACGAGCAGTACTTC
CASSLRGQGAYEQYF
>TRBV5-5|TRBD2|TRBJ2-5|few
TGTGCCAGCAGCTTGAGGCTAGCGGGAATATCCCAAGAGACCCAGTACTTC
CASSLRLAGISQETQYF
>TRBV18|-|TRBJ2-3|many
TGTGCCAGCAGCCCTAGGACAGATACGCAGTATTTT
CASSPRTDTQYF
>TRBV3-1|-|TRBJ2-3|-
TGTGCCAGCAGCCGTGCCGGGAGATATCAGTATTTT
CASSRAGRYQYF
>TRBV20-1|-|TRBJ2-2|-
TGCAGTGCTAGAGATCGGGGCGGGCCCAACACCGGGGAGCTGTTTTTT
CSARDRGGPNTGELFF
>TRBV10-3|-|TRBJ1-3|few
TGTGCCATCAGTGAGTCAAGGGAGGCTGGAAACACCATATATTTT
CAISESREAGNTIYF
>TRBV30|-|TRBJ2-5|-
TGTGCCTGGAGTGACCTGAAGGGGGTAGGGGAGACCCAGTACTTC
CAWSDLKGVGETQYF